The rows below give T cell receptor beta chains drawn from one sample of a study of T cells in Graves' hyperthyroidism and ophthalmopathy. Via MiXCR, TCRdb re-called the multiplex PCR reads, giving one row per CDR3 protein. The sample gives a few hundred thousand distinct CDR3 sequences, about a sixth of which show up once; under 8% is in the top ten. Sequenced material: blood. The receptors come from a woman in her 30s with Graves' hyperthyroidism. Each CDR3 is given with its conserved first and last residue. A D gene is named only where the DNA matches it firmly. Size tells how often a clone was seen (once, few, many) or the class of an expanded clone, and some rows leave it out.

TRBD2	TRBV5-1	TRBJ2-7	many	CASSLVSGSAHEQYF	TGCGCCAGCAGCTTGGTTAGCGGGAGTGCCCACGAGCAGTACTTC
NA	TRBV11-1	TRBJ2-7	many	CASSAGAIEQYF	TGTGCCAGCAGTGCAGGGGCTATCGAGCAGTACTTC
NA	TRBV4-3	TRBJ2-5	NA	CASSQGQSGETQCF	TGCGCCAGCAGCCAAGGCCAATCGGGTGAGACCCAGTGCTTC
NA	TRBV2	TRBJ2-2	many	CASNLDRNTGELFF	TGTGCCAGCAATCTGGACAGGAACACCGGGGAGCTGTTTTTT
TRBD1	TRBV4-1	TRBJ2-7	few	CASSQARGQNYEQYF	TGCGCCAGCAGCCAAGCACGGGGACAGAACTACGAGCAGTACTTC
TRBD1	TRBV30	TRBJ1-5	few	CAWSVLGGSQPQHF	TGTGCCTGGAGTGTTTTAGGGGGCAGTCAGCCCCAGCATTTT
NA	TRBV27	TRBJ2-2	NA	CASSPLRGNTGELFF	TGTGCCAGCAGTCCCCTAAGGGGGAACACCGGGGAGCTGTTTTTT
NA	TRBV7-2	TRBJ1-5	many	CASSLEATVGPQHF	TGTGCCAGCAGCTTGGAGGCCACCGTAGGGCCCCAGCATTTT
TRBD2	TRBV7-3	TRBJ2-1	NA	CASSPKTSRKEFGEQFF	TGCGCCAGCAGCCCCAAGACTAGCCGAAAAGAATTCGGTGAGCAGTTCTTC
NA	TRBV3-1	TRBJ1-4	many	CASSQVGVEKLFF	TGTGCCAGCAGCCAGGTGGGGGTCGAAAAACTGTTTTTT
NA	TRBV5-8	TRBJ2-3	many	CASSFGRRLTDTQYF	TGTGCCAGCAGCTTCGGACGGAGACTCACAGATACGCAGTATTTT
NA	TRBV6-2/TRBV6-3	TRBJ2-7	many	CASTQPTVTYEQYF	TGTGCCAGCACCCAACCGACGGTAACCTACGAGCAGTACTTC
NA	TRBV20-1	TRBJ1-3	many	CSARTTSGNTIYF	TGCAGTGCAAGGACTACCTCTGGAAACACCATATATTTT
NA	TRBV20-1	TRBJ2-3	many	CSAREGGSTDTQYF	TGCAGTGCTAGAGAGGGCGGGAGCACAGATACGCAGTATTTT
NA	TRBV11-2	TRBJ1-3	NA	CASSFLLVPASGNTIYF	TGTGCCAGCAGCTTCCTATTGGTCCCTGCTTCTGGAAACACCATATATTTT
NA	TRBV10-3	TRBJ1-1	many	CAISDRHREAFF	TGTGCCATCAGTGACAGGCATCGTGAAGCTTTCTTT
TRBD2	TRBV29-1	TRBJ2-7	NA	CSVLQWALAGVGEQYF	TGCAGCGTTCTACAATGGGCGCTAGCGGGAGTAGGCGAGCAGTACTTC
NA	TRBV5-6	TRBJ2-2	few	CASSSRQAGELFF	TGTGCCAGCAGCTCCCGGCAGGCCGGGGAGCTGTTTTTT
TRBD1	TRBV6-1	TRBJ1-1	NA	CASGQGILDTEAFF	TGTGCCAGCGGACAGGGCATTTTAGACACTGAAGCTTTCTTT
TRBD2	TRBV19	TRBJ2-1	once	CASSILAGEGNEQFF	TGTGCCAGTAGTATCCTAGCGGGGGAGGGTAATGAGCAGTTCTTC
TRBD2	TRBV12-3/TRBV12-4	TRBJ2-4	many	CASSLNPRGENIQYF	TGTGCCAGCAGTTTGAATCCGCGGGGGGAAAACATTCAGTACTTC
TRBD2	TRBV20-1	TRBJ2-7	many	CSARTWGEPGGYEQYF	TGCAGTGCTAGAACATGGGGGGAACCGGGGGGTTACGAGCAGTACTTC
NA	TRBV7-9	TRBJ2-1	many	CASSFLGGGNEQFF	TGTGCCAGCAGCTTCCTCGGGGGCGGGAATGAGCAGTTCTTC
TRBD1	TRBV6-1	TRBJ1-6	few	CASSETGTGWSYNSPLHF	TGTGCCAGCAGTGAAACCGGGACAGGGTGGTCCTATAATTCACCCCTCCACTTT
TRBD2	TRBV20-1	TRBJ2-1	NA	CSASGLAGVGLYNEQFF	TGCAGTGCTAGCGGACTAGCGGGAGTCGGCCTTTACAATGAGCAGTTCTTC
TRBD1	TRBV30	TRBJ1-1	few	CAWSVTFIGQGGAEAFF	TGTGCCTGGAGTGTGACGTTTATTGGACAGGGAGGTGCTGAAGCTTTCTTT
TRBD1	TRBV27	TRBJ2-7	few	CASSLTPEGDRAREQYF	TGTGCCAGCAGTTTAACCCCTGAAGGTGACAGGGCACGCGAGCAGTACTTC
NA	TRBV20-1	TRBJ1-1	many	CSAMQFTEAFF	TGCAGTGCTATGCAGTTCACTGAAGCTTTCTTT
TRBD2	TRBV28	TRBJ2-5	many	CASRSWTSGSQETQYF	TGTGCCAGCAGATCATGGACTAGCGGGAGCCAAGAGACCCAGTACTTC
NA	TRBV14	TRBJ1-3	NA	CASSLGGEARWMRGNTIYF	TGTGCCAGCAGCCTTGGAGGGGAAGCGCGGTGGATGCGCGGAAACACCATATATTTT
NA	TRBV7-9	TRBJ1-6	many	CASSSKTESTPLHF	TGTGCCAGCAGCTCCAAGACAGAATCGACACCCCTCCACTTT
TRBD2	TRBV12-3/TRBV12-4	TRBJ2-3	NA	CASSPGWGGFMDTQYF	TGTGCCAGCAGTCCAGGCTGGGGGGGATTTATGGATACGCAGTATTTT
NA	TRBV15	TRBJ1-6	few	CATSRFSGALLNSPLHF	TGTGCCACCAGCAGGTTTTCGGGGGCGCTTCTAAATTCACCCCTCCACTTT
NA	TRBV7-8	TRBJ2-5	NA	CASSPAGGAVETQYF	TGTGCCAGCAGCCCAGCAGGGGGGGCTGTGGAGACCCAGTACTTC
NA	TRBV5-6	TRBJ1-2	few	CASSLLGWPEGYTF	TGTGCCAGCAGCTTGTTGGGCTGGCCGGAAGGCTACACCTTC
TRBD2	TRBV30	TRBJ2-3	many	CAWTGTSGSSDTQYF	TGTGCCTGGACCGGGACTAGCGGGAGTTCGGATACGCAGTATTTT
TRBD2	TRBV27	TRBJ2-2	NA	CASNARLAGVPGELFF	TGTGCCAGCAACGCCAGACTAGCGGGAGTACCCGGGGAGCTGTTTTTT
NA	TRBV7-9	TRBJ2-7	few	CASSLIPLASATKVYEQYF	TGTGCCAGCAGCTTAATCCCGTTAGCTAGCGCGACAAAGGTCTACGAGCAGTACTTC
NA	TRBV29-1	TRBJ2-1	many	CSVEDLPGTSYNEQFF	TGCAGCGTTGAAGATCTTCCGGGGACTTCCTACAATGAGCAGTTCTTC
TRBD2	TRBV7-3	TRBJ2-1	few	CASMPGGLAGEGEQFF	TGTGCCAGCATGCCAGGGGGACTAGCGGGAGAGGGTGAGCAGTTCTTC
NA	TRBV9	TRBJ2-1	NA	CASSVAAAVVDEQFF	TGTGCCAGCAGCGTAGCTGCGGCGGTCGTGGATGAGCAGTTCTTC